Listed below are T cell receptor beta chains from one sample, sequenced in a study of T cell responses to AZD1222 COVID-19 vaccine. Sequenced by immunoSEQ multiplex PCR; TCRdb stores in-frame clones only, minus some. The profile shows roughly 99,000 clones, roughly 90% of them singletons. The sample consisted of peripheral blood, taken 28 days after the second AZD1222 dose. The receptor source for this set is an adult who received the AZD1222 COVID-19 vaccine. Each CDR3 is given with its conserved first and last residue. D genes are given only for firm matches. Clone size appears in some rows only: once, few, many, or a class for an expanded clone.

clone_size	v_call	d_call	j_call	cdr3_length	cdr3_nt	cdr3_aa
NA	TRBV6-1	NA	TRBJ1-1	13	TGTGCCAGCAGTGAACGGGGGAACACTGAAGCTTTCTTT	CASSERGNTEAFF
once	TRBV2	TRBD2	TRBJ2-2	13	TGTGCCAGCAGTGGGACTAGCTTCGGGGAGCTGTTTTTT	CASSGTSFGELFF
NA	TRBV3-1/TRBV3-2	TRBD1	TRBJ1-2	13	TGTGCCAGCAGCGTGGGACAGGGGAATGGCTACACCTTC	CASSVGQGNGYTF
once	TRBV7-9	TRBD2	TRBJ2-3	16	TGTGCCAGCAGGGAACGACTAGCGGATACCACAGATACGCAGTATTTT	CASRERLADTTDTQYF
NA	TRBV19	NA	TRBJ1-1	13	TGTGCCAGTAGTATGAAGGGGAACACTGAAGCTTTCTTT	CASSMKGNTEAFF
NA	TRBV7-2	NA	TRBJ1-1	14	TGTGCCAGCAGCTTATTGGGGGGAAAAACTGAAGCTTTCTTT	CASSLLGGKTEAFF
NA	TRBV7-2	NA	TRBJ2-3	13	TGTGCCAGCAGCTTAGTGGGCGGGGATACGCAGTATTTT	CASSLVGGDTQYF
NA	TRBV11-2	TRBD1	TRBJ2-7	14	TGTGCCAGTCAGCAGGGGGAAAGGCGCGGCGAGCAGTACTTC	CASQQGERRGEQYF
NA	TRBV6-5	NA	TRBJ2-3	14	TGTGCCAGCGGAGACTCCTTTAACACAGATACGCAGTATTTT	CASGDSFNTDTQYF
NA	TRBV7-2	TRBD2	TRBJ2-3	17	TGTGCCAGCAGGAAAGATCGACTAGCGGAGAGCGGGGGTACGCAGTATTTT	CASRKDRLAESGGTQYF
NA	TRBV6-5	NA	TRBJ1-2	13	TGTGCCACGAGAGGACGGACAGACTATGGCTACACCTTC	CATRGRTDYGYTF
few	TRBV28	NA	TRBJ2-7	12	TGTGCCAGCAGCAGGACTATTGACGAGCAGTACTTC	CASSRTIDEQYF
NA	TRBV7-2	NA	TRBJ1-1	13	TGTGCCAGCAGCTTATGGGTAGAAGTAGGAGCTTTCTTT	CASSLWVEVGAFF
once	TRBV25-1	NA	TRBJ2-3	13	TGTGCCAGCAGTTTGGGAGAGGCAGATACGCAGTATTTT	CASSLGEADTQYF
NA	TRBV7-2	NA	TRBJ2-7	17	TGTGCCAGCAGCTTACCCCCCGGGGGCCCCAGCTCCTACGAGCAGTACTTC	CASSLPPGGPSSYEQYF